The 6 T cell receptor beta chains below all came from one sample that was sequenced in a study of blood T cell repertoires in COVID-19. The protocol was immunoSEQ multiplex PCR, while the TCRdb copy is restricted to in-frame clones and leaves out a portion. The sample holds some 100,000 clones; just under 80% are singletons and the top ten take roughly 29%. The sequencing sample was made of peripheral blood. The receptors here all came from a man aged 70 or older with active or convalescent COVID-19.

The J gene is TRBJ1-2, the V gene TRBV4-2; weak D call: TRBD1 (5 bases). Germline CDR1 is LGHNA and CDR2 is YNFKEQ. This CDR3 contains 15 residues. V was cut by 0 bases and J by 5 bases, with 13 bases left in between. This CDR3 is CASSQESGSEYGYTF. CDR3 DNA: TGTGCCAGCAGCCAAGAATCAGGGTCGGAGTATGGCTACACCTTC.

The chain is built from TRBV7-8 and TRBJ2-7, with 12 bases that match TRBD1. This CDR3 has 17 amino acids. The V and J ends lost 2 bases and 7 bases, in that order; junction bases with no gene match: 12. CDR1 is SGHVS and CDR2 is FQNEAQ in the germline V gene. The DNA of the CDR3 is TGTGCCAGCAGCTTAAGGGCCCCGGGACAGGGGGCTCGGGAGCAGTACTTC. It specifies CASSLRAPGQGAREQYF.

The chain uses TRBV30 and TRBJ1-4; perhaps TRBD1 as D (6 bases). The germline CDR1 and CDR2 sequences are GTSNPN and SVGIG (reference sequence). With 3 bases removed from V and 0 bases from J, the gap between germline ends came to 11 bases. The CDR3 is 15 amino acids. CDR3 bases: TGTGCCTGGAGGGACAGATATTCAACTAATGAAAAACTGTTTTTT. It specifies CAWRDRYSTNEKLFF. Full variable domain (remainder filled in from reference TRBV30 and TRBJ1-4): SQTIHQWPATLVQPVGSPLSLECTVEGTSNPNLYWYRQAAGRGLQLLFYSVGIGQISSEVPQNLSASRPQDRQFILSSKKLLLSDSGFYLCAWRDRYSTNEKLFFGSGTQLSVL.

The CDR3 reads CASSLSAFRGGHYGYTF. Here the CDR3 DNA reads TGTGCCAGCAGTTTATCGGCCTTCAGGGGAGGGCACTATGGCTACACCTTC. V is TRBV27 and J is TRBJ1-2; tentative D call: TRBD1 (6 bases). Germline-derived CDR1 and CDR2 are MNHEY and SMNVEV (reference sequence). The CDR3 covers 17 residues. Between the trimmed V and J ends, which lost 0 bases and 3 bases, there was a span of 17 bases.

The chain combines TRBV24-1 with TRBJ2-7; D is possibly TRBD1 (5 bases). V lost 1 base, J lost 8 bases, and 17 bases lay in between. CDR1 is KGHDR and CDR2 is SFDVKD in the germline V gene. This CDR3 region has 15 residues. CDR3 nucleotides: TGTGCCACCAGTGATTTCTGGACCCCGAGACAGAAGCAGTACTTC. It yields the protein CATSDFWTPRQKQYF.

Only a few counts were recorded for this clone. The J gene is TRBJ2-7, the V gene TRBV28; TRBD1 matches 10 bases. The germline V gene has CDR1 MDHEN and CDR2 SYDVKM. CDR3 length equals 14 residues. Losses at the gene ends were 9 bases for V and 6 bases for J; bases not matched to a gene: 11. For the CDR3, the DNA is TGTGCCAGTGCGACAGGGGGCGCGTCGAGCGAGCAGTACTTC. This encodes CASATGGASSEQYF.